This T cell receptor beta chain comes out of a study of cytomegalovirus exposure and HLA in healthy donors. A multiplex PCR was run with 60 Vbeta primers and 13 Jbeta primers. Profiling relied on immunoSEQ multiplex PCR, and the TCRdb table lists in-frame clones only, not all of them. This table holds 150,000 or so clones, approximately 79% found once. V dropped 7 bases and J dropped 2 bases, with 17 bases sitting between them. Per the germline V gene, CDR1 is ENHRY and CDR2 is SYGVKD. The CDR3 totals 15 residues. The sequencing sample was made of PBMCs. This rearrangement joins TRBV10-3 to TRBJ1-2; D is uncertain. The sequence came from a man younger than 35 in good health and CMV-seropositive. CDR3 sequence: CAIIPETETNYGYTF. Written as DNA, the CDR3 is TGTGCCATCATTCCCGAGACGGAGACCAACTATGGCTACACCTTC.